This T cell receptor beta chain was obtained from a study of OX40 agonist ivuxolimab in advanced cancers. The CDR3 is made up of 14 amino acids. With 6 bases clipped from V and 7 bases from J, the junction kept 7 bases outside the gene matches. The germline gives CDR1 LNHDA, CDR2 SQIVND (reference sequence). Data came from immunoSEQ multiplex PCR; TCRdb stores just in-frame clones and leaves some out. The sample has tens of thousands of clones; around 82% are singletons. Findings of the study overall: Mean expanded clone counts were higher in CD8+ than CD4+ T cells.

A remark on this clone: The antigen is unknown.

The receptor was isolated from an adult with an advanced solid tumor such as melanoma, head and neck, liver or kidney cancer. This material consisted of CD4+ or CD8+ T cells sorted from blood, taken in a trial of the OX40 agonist ivuxolimab. The chain links TRBV19 to TRBJ1-4; 8 nucleotides match TRBD1. The CDR3 nucleotides are TGTGCCAGTAGGCACAGGGGGGGGACTGAAAAACTGTTTTTT. Amino acids: CASRHRGGTEKLFF.